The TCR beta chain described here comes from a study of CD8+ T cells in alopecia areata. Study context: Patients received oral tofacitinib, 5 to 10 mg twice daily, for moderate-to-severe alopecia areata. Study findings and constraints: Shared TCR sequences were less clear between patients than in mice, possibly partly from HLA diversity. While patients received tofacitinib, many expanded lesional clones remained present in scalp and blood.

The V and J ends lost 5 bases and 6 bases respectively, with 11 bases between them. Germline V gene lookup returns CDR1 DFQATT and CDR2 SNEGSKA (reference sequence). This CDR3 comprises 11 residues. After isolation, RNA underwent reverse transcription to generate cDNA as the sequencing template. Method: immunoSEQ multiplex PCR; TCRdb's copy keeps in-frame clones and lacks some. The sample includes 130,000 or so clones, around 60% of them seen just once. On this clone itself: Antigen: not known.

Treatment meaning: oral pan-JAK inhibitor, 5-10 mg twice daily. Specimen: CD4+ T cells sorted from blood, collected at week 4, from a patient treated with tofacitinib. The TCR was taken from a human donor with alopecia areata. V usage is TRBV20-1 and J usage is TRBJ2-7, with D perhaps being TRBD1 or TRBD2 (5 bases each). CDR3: CSASSGSEQYF. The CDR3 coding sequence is TGCAGTGCTTCGTCAGGGAGCGAGCAGTACTTC.